This TCR beta chain was captured by sequencing in a study of siplizumab effects on memory and regulatory T cells. Notes on the study in general: Naive T cells, seemingly more diverse than memory cells, seemed major alloresponse contributors. A significant reduction in alloreactive sequences traceable to unstimulated CD4+ memory cells was produced by siplizumab. The mean Treg-derived percentage of mappable alloreactive CD4+ clones was 60% to 80% with siplizumab compared with 26.9% in controls.

In this sample, this clone turned up once. What it binds is not known. The CDR3 covers 14 residues. V was pared by 9 bases and J by 12 bases, with 24 bases between. Per germline, CDR1 MDHEN and CDR2 SYDVKM. Only in-frame clones appear in the TCRdb table, and some are missing; sequencing was by immunoSEQ multiplex PCR. The sample shows more than 95,000 clones, around 94% of them seen only once. The chain has TRBV28 and TRBJ2-1; unclear D gene. The sequence was obtained from a human donor in good health. The sequenced sample was non-Treg CD4+ T cells sorted from blood. The CDR3 nucleotides are TGTGCCAGTACTCCACCCCTCCGTCGACTCCCGCAGTTCTTC. It specifies CASTPPLRRLPQFF.